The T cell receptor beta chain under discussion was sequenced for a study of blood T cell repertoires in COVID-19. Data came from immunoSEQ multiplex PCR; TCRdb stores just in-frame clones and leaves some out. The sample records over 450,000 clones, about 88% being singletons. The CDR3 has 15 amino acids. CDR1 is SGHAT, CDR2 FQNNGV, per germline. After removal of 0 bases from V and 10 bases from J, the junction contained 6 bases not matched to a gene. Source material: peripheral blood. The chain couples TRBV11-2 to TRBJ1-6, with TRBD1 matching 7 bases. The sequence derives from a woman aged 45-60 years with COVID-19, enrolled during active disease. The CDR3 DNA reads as TGTGCCAGCAGCTTAGATCGAAACAGGGGATCACCCCTCCACTTT. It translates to CASSLDRNRGSPLHF.